One T cell receptor (beta chain) is described in this entry. Its antigen is unknown. This sample is part of a study of cytomegalovirus exposure and HLA in healthy donors. The overall study: An early release of data contained approximately 80 million unique TCRs, which came from HLA-typed donors. Study results and limitations: In a later analysis, the majority of CMV-associated beta chains seemingly showed HLA restriction. Despite most TCR sequences being rare, some public TCRs occurred in many donors.

Germline CDR1 SNHLY, CDR2 FYNNEI. CDR3 length: 15 residues. The V end lost 2 bases, the J end lost 5 bases, and 13 bases lay between the germline ends. PCR primers comprised 60 Vbeta and 13 Jbeta primers. Produced via immunoSEQ multiplex PCR; TCRdb's table is partial and in-frame only. The sample has about 94,000 clones; approximately 78% are singletons. Specimen: PBMCs. The sequence was obtained from a woman aged 55-70 years in good health and CMV-seronegative. The gene calls are TRBV2 and TRBJ1-5; D unclear. The CDR3 DNA is TGTGCCAGCAGTGAAACGCGGGCGTCGTATCAGCCCCAGCATTTT. It translates to CASSETRASYQPQHF.